This T cell receptor (beta chain) was observed in a study of T cell repertoires in cytomegalovirus infection. Overall study context: From public TCR beta signatures came an indication of both CMV infection and matching HLA type. Study results and caveats: Carriage of CMV together with the relevant HLA was identifiable through cumulative public TCR beta family frequency.

This CDR3 contains 12 residues. From germline, CDR1 is GTSNPN and CDR2 SVGIG (reference sequence). V lost 1 base and J lost 10, with 11 bases in between. TCRdb itself ran the reads through MiXCR, one entry per CDR3 protein. The sample has more than 50,000 distinct CDR3 sequences; roughly a third are singletons. This clonotype was counted a few times. Its antigen is undetermined. The chain is built from TRBV30 and TRBJ2-1; the D is unclear. This clonotype originated in a human donor in good health (CMV status not recorded). Some clones in this sample may be carry-over from other donors' samples. The sample was PBMCs, sequenced either directly or after in vitro stimulation (not recorded which). CDR3 protein: CAWSGDWPEQFF. CDR3 DNA: TGTGCCTGGAGTGGCGATTGGCCCGAGCAGTTCTTC.